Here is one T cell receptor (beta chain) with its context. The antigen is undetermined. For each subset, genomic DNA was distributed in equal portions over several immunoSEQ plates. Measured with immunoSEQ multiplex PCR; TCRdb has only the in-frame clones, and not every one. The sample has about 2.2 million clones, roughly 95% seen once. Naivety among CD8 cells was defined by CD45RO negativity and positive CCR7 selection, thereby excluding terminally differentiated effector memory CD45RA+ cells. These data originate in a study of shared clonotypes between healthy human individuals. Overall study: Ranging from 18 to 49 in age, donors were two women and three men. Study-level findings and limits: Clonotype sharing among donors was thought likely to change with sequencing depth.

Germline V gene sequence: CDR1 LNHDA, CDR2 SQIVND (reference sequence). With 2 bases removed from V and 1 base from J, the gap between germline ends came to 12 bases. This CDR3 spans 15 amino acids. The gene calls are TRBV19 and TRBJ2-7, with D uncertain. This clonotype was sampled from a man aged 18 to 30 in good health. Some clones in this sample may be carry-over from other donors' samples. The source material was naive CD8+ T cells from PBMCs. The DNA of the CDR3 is TGTGCCAGTAGTATAAGCCCCGTGCAGTCCTACGAGCAGTACTTC. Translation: CASSISPVQSYEQYF.